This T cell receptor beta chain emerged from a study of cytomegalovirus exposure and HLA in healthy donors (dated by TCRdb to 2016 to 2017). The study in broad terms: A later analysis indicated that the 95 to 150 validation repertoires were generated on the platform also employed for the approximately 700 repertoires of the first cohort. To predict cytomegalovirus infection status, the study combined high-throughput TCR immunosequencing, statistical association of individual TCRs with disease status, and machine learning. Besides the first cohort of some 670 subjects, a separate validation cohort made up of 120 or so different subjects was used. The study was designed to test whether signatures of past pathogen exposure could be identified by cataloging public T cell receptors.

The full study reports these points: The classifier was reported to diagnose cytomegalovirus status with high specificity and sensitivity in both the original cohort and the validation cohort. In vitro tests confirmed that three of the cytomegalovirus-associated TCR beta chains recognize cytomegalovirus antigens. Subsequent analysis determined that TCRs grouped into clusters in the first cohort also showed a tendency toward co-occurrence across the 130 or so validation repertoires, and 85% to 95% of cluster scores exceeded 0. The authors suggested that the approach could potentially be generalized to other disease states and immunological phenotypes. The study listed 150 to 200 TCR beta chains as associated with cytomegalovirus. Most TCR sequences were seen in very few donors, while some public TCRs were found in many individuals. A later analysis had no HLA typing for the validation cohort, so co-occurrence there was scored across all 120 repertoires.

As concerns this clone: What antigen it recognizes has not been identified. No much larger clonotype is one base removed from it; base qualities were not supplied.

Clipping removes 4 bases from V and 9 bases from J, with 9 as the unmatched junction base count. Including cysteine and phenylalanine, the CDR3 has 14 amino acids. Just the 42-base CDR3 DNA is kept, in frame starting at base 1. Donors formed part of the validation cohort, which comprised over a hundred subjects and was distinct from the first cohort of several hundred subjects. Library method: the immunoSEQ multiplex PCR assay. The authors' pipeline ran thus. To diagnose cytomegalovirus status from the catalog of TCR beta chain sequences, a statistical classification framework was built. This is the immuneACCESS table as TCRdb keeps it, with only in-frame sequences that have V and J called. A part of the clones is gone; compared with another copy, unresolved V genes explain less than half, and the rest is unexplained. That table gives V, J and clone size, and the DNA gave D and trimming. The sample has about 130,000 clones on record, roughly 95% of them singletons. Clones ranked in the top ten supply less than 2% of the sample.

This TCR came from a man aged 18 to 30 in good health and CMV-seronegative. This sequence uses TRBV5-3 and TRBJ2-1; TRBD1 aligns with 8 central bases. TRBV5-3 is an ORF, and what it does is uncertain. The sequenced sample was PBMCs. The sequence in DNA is TGTGCCAGAAGCGGGACAGGTGTGGAGGGTGAGCAGTTCTTC. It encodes CARSGTGVEGEQFF.